A single sample is the source of the 9 T cell receptor beta chains below, sequenced in a study of blood T cell repertoires in COVID-19. The assay was immunoSEQ multiplex PCR, and TCRdb's table has in-frame clones only and misses some. Altogether 300,000 to 350,000 clones are present, around 82% being singletons, with the ten largest covering just under 3%. The sample was peripheral blood. Receptor source: a man aged 30-40 years with active or convalescent COVID-19.

The V and J genes are TRBV28 and TRBJ1-2; D call uncertain. Germline V gene sequence: CDR1 MDHEN, CDR2 SYDVKM. This CDR3 has 12 amino acids. The V end lost 3 bases, the J end lost 8 bases, and 10 bases lay between the germline ends. The CDR3 loop is CASSLRVGGYTF. DNA for the CDR3: TGTGCCAGCAGTTTGCGGGTCGGGGGCTACACCTTC.

The rearrangement links TRBV6-5 to TRBJ1-2; 8 nucleotides align to TRBD1. There are 15 residues in the CDR3. The germline V gene has CDR1 MNHEY and CDR2 SVGAGI. Losses at the gene ends were 2 bases for V and 4 bases for J; bases not matched to a gene: 6. DNA of the CDR3: TGTGCCAGCAGTTACGGCCAGGGGGCTTTCTATGGCTACACCTTC. Its protein is CASSYGQGAFYGYTF.

This chain connects TRBV9 to TRBJ2-1; TRBD2 is a possible D gene (6 bases). The CDR3 is made up of 16 amino acids. Germline values: CDR1 SGDLS, CDR2 YYNGEE. Trimming stripped 4 bases from V and 0 bases from J, with 14 bases between. The CDR3 sequence: CASSFSSASSYNEQFF. DNA for the CDR3: TGTGCCAGCAGCTTCTCTAGCGCGAGCTCCTACAATGAGCAGTTCTTC.

This chain connects TRBV4-3 to TRBJ2-2; the D gene is possibly TRBD2 (5 bases). The CDR3 consists of 16 residues. Germline CDR1 is LGHNA and CDR2 is YSLEER. Between the trimmed V and J ends, which lost 4 bases and 1 base, there was a span of 13 bases. CDR3 in amino acids: CASSRRTGVNTGELFF. In DNA form, the CDR3 reads TGCGCCAGCAGCCGTAGAACCGGGGTGAACACCGGGGAGCTGTTTTTT.

This clone was recorded a few times. The chain combines TRBV7-9 with TRBJ1-2, with a possible D match to TRBD1 (6 bases). The V gene lost 6 bases and the J gene lost 8 bases, with 16 bases spanning the gap. Germline CDR1 reads SEHNR; CDR2 reads FQNEAQ (reference sequence). The CDR3 is 13 residues long. CDR3 bases: TGTGCCAGCAGTTACTCGGACAGCGAGGGCTACACCTTC. Its protein product is CASSYSDSEGYTF.

This chain connects TRBV4-3 to TRBJ1-3; D perhaps matches TRBD1 (6 bases). V was shortened by 0 bases and J by 4 bases, with 13 bases between the two germline ends. The CDR3 has 16 amino acids. Germline values: CDR1 LGHNA, CDR2 YSLEER. DNA of the CDR3: TGCGCCAGCAGCCAAGATCTGAAGGGGGTAGGAAACACCATATATTTT. As protein: CASSQDLKGVGNTIYF.

This clone has more than one count but fewer than ten. V gene TRBV6-5 combines with J gene TRBJ2-2, with a possible D match to TRBD1 (6 bases). The V and J ends lost 4 bases and 3 bases respectively, with 9 bases between them. The CDR3 totals 14 residues. Per germline, CDR1 MNHEY and CDR2 SVGAGI. CDR3 amino acids: CASSLTGHTGELFF. CDR3 nucleotide sequence: TGTGCCAGCAGTTTGACAGGCCACACCGGGGAGCTGTTTTTT.

The chain joins TRBV19 to TRBJ2-1; TRBD1 aligns across 7 bases. The CDR3 runs to 14 residues. The V gene end was trimmed by 3 bases and the J gene end by 7 bases; junction bases not matched to a gene: 6. Germline V gene lookup returns CDR1 LNHDA and CDR2 SQIVND (reference sequence). This CDR3 is CASSMVQGDNEQFF. The CDR3 DNA sequence: TGTGCCAGTAGTATGGTCCAGGGGGATAATGAGCAGTTCTTC.

J is TRBJ1-1 and V is TRBV18, with a tentative D call TRBD1 (6 bases). CDR1 and CDR2 from the germline V gene are KGHSH and LQKENI. V was cut by 3 bases and J by 1 base, with 12 bases left in between. The CDR3 consists of 15 residues. The CDR3 DNA reads TGTGCCAGCTCACCGTTCAGGGGCAAGAACACTGAAGCTTTCTTT. This gives the protein CASSPFRGKNTEAFF.